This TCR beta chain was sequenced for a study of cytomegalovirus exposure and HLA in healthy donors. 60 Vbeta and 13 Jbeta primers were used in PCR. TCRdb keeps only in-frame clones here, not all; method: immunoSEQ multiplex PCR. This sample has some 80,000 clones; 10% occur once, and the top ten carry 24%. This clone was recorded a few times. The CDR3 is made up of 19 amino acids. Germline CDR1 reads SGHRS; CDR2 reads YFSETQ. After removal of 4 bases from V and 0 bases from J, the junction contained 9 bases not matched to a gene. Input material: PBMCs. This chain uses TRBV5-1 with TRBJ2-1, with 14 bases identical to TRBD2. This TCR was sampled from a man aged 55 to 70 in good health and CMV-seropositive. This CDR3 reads CASSIGLAGGLSSYNEQFF. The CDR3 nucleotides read TGCGCCAGCAGCATTGGACTAGCGGGAGGACTAAGCTCCTACAATGAGCAGTTCTTC.